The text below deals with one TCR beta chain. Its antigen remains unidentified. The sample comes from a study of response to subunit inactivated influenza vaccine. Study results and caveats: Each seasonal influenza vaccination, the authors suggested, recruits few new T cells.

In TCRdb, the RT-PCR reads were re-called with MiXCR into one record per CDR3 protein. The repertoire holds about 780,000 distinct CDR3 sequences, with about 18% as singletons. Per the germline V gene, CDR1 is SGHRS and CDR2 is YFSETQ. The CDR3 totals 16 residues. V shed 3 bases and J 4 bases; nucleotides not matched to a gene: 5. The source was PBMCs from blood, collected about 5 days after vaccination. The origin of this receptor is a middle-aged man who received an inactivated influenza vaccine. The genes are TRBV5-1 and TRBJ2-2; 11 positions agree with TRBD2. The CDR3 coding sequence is TGCGCCAGCAGCTCCGCCGGGACTAGCGGCACCGGGGAGCTGTTTTTT. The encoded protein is CASSSAGTSGTGELFF.